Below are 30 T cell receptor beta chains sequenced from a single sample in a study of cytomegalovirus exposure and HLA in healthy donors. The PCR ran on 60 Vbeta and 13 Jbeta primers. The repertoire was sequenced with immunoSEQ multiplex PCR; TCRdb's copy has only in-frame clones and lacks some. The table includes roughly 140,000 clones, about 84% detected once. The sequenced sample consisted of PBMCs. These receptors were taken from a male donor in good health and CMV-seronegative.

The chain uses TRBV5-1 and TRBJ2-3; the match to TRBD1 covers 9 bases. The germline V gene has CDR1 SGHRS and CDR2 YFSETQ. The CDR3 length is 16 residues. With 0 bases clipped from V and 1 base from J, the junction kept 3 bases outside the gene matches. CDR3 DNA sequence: TGCGCCAGCAGCTTGGTGGGACAGGGTGGCACAGATACGCAGTATTTT. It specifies CASSLVGQGGTDTQYF.

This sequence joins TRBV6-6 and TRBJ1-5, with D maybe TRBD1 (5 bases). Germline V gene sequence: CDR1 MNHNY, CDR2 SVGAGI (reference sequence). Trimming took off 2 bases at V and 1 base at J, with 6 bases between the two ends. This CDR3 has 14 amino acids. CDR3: CASSYGGSNQPQHF. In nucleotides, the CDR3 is TGTGCCAGCAGTTACGGGGGGAGCAATCAGCCCCAGCATTTT.

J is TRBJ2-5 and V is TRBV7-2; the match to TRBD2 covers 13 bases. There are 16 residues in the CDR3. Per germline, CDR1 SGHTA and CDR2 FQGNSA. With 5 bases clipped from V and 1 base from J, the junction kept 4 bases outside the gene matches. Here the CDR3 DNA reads TGTGCCAGCAGCCTAGGACTAGCGGGAGCCCAAGAGACCCAGTACTTC. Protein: CASSLGLAGAQETQYF.

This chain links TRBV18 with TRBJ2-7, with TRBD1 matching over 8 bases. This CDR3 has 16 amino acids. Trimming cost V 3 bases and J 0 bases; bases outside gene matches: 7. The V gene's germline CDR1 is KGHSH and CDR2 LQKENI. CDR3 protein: CASSPLRTGSSYEQYF. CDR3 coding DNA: TGTGCCAGCTCACCCCTCCGGACAGGGAGCTCCTACGAGCAGTACTTC.

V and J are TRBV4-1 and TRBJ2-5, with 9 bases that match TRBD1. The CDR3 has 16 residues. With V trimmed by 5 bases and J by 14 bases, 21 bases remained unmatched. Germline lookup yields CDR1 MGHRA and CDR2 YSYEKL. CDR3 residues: CASSARDRDRVGSLYF. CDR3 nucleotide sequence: TGCGCCAGCAGCGCCCGGGACAGGGATCGAGTTGGGTCCCTTTACTTC.

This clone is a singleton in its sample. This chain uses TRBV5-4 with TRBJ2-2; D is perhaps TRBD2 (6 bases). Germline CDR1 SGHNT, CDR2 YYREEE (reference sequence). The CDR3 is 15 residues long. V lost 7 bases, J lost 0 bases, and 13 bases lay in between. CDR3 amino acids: CASSPAGPNTGELFF. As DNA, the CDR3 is TGTGCCAGCTCTCCCGCGGGGCCGAACACCGGGGAGCTGTTTTTT.

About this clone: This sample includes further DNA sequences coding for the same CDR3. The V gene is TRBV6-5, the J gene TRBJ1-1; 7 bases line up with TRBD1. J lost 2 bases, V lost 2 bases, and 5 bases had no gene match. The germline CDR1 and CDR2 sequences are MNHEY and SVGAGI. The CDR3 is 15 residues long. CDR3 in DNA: TGTGCCAGCAGTTACCGCGGAGGGGGCAACACTGAAGCTTTCTTT. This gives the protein CASSYRGGGNTEAFF.

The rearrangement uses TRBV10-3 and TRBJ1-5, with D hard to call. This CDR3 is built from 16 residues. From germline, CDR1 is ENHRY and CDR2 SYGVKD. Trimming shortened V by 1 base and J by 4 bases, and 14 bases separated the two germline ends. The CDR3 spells CAISELADTVNQPQHF. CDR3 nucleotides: TGTGCCATCAGTGAGTTGGCCGACACAGTGAATCAGCCCCAGCATTTT.

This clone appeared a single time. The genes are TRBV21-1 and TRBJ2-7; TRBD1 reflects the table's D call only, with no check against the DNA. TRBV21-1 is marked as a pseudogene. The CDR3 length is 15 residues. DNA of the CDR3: TGTGCCTTCCGGGGGGGACAGGGGGTAAAGTACGAGCAGTACTTC. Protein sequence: CAFRGGQGVKYEQYF.

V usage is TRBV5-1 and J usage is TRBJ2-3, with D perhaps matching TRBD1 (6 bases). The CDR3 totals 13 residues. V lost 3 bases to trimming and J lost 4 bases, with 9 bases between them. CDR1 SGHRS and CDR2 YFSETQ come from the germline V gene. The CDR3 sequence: CASSSTGSDTQYF. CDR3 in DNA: TGCGCCAGCAGCTCCACAGGGTCAGATACGCAGTATTTT.

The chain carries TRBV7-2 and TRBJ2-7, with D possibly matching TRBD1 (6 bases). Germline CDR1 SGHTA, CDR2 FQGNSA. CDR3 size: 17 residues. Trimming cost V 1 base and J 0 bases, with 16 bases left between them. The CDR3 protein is CASSLGLDRMSSYEQYF. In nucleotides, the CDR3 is TGTGCCAGCAGCTTAGGTCTCGACAGGATGAGCTCCTACGAGCAGTACTTC.

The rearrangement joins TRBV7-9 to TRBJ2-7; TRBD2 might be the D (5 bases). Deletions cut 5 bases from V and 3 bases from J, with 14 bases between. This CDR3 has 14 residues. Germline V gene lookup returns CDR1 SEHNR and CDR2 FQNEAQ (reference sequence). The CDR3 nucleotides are TGTGCCAGCAGCCCACCCGACGGGAACTACGAGCAGTACTTC. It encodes CASSPPDGNYEQYF.

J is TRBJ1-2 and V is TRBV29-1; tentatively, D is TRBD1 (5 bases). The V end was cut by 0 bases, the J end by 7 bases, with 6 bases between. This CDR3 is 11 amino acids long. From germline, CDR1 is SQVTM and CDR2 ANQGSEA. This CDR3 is CSVEDGGGYTF. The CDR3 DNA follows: TGCAGCGTTGAAGACGGGGGTGGCTACACCTTC. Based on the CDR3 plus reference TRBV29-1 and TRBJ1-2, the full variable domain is SAVISQKPSRDICQRGTSLTIQCQVDSQVTMMFWYRQQPGQSLTLIATANQGSEATYESGFVIDKFPISRPNLTFSTLTVSNMSPEDSSIYLCSVEDGGGYTFGSGTRLTVV.

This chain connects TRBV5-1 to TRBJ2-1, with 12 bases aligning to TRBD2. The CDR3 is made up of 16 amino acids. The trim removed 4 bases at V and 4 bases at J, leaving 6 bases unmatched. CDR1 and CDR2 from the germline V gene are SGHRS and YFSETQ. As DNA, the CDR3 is TGCGCCAGCAGCCTGCGGACTAGCGGGAATTACAATGAGCAGTTCTTC. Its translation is CASSLRTSGNYNEQFF.

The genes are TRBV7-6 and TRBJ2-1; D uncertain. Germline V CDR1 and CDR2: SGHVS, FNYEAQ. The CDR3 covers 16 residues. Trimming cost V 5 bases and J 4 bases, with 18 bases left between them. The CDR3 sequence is CASSPLVLVTYNEQFF. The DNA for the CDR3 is TGTGCCAGCAGCCCCCTAGTGTTGGTTACATACAATGAGCAGTTCTTC.

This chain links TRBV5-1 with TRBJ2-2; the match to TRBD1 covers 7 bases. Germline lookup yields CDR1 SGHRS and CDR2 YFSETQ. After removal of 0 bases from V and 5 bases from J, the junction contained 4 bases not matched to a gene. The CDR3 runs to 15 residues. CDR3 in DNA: TGCGCCAGCAGCTTGGATTACAGGGGAACCGGGGAGCTGTTTTTT. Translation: CASSLDYRGTGELFF. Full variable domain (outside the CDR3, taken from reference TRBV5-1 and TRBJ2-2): KAGVTQTPRYLIKTRGQQVTLSCSPISGHRSVSWYQQTPGQGLQFLFEYFSETQRNKGNFPGRFSGRQFSNSRSEMNVSTLELGDSALYLCASSLDYRGTGELFFGEGSRLTVL.

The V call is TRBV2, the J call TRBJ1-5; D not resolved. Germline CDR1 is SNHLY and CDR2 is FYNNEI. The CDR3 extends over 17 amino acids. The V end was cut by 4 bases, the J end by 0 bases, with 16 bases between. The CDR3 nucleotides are TGTGCCAGCAGTGGGGCTTTAGGTCCATATAGCAATCAGCCCCAGCATTTT. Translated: CASSGALGPYSNQPQHF.

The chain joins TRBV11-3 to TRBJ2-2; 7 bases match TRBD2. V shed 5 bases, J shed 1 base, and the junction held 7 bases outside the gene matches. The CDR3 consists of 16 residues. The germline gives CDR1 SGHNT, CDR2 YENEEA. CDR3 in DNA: TGTGCCAGCAGCCCGAGGACTAGTGAGAACACCGGGGAGCTGTTTTTT. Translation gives CASSPRTSENTGELFF. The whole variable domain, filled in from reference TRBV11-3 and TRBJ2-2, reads EAGVVQSPRYKIIEKKQPVAFWCNPISGHNTLYWYLQNLGQGPELLIRYENEEAVDDSQLPKDRFSAERLKGVDSTLKIQPAELGDSAVYLCASSPRTSENTGELFFGEGSRLTVL.

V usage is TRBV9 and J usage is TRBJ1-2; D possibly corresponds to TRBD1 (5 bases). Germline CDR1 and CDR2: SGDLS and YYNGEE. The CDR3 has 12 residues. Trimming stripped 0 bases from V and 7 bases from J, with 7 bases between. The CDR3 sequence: CASSVGGGGYTF. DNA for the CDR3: TGTGCCAGCAGCGTAGGGGGGGGTGGCTACACCTTC.

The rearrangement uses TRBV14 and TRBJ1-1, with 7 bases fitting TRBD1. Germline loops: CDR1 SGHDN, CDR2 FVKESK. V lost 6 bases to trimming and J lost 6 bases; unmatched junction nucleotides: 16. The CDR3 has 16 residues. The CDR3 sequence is CASRLYRGGQSPEAFF. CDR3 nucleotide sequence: TGTGCCAGCAGATTATACAGGGGCGGACAGAGCCCTGAAGCTTTCTTT.

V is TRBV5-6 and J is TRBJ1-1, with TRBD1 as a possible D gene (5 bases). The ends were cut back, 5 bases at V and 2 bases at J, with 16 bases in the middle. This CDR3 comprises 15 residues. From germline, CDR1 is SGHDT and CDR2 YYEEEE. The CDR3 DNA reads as TGTGCCAGCAGTCCCCCAGGGTGGGTTAACACTGAAGCTTTCTTT. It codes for CASSPPGWVNTEAFF. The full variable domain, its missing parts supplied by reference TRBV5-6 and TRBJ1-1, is DAGVTQSPTHLIKTRGQQVTLRCSPKSGHDTVSWYQQALGQGPQFIFQYYEEEERQRGNFPDRFSGHQFPNYSSELNVNALLLGDSALYLCASSPPGWVNTEAFFGQGTRLTVV.

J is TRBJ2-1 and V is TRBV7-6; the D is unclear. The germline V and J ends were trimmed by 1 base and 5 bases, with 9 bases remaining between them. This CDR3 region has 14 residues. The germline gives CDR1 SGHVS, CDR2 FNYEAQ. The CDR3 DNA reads TGTGCCAGCAGCTTAGAACAGATAGACAATGAGCAGTTCTTC. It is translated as CASSLEQIDNEQFF.

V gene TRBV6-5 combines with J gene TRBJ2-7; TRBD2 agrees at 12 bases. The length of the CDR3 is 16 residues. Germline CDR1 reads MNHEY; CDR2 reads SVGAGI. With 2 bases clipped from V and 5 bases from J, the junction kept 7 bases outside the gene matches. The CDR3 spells CASSYELAGGRHEQYF. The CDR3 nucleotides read TGTGCCAGCAGTTACGAACTAGCGGGAGGTCGGCACGAGCAGTACTTC.

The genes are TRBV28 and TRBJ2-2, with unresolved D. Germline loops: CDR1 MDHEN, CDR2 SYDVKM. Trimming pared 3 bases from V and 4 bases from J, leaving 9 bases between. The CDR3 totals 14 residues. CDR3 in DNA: TGTGCCAGCAGTTTCAGGCAAGGCACCGGGGAGCTGTTTTTT. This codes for CASSFRQGTGELFF.

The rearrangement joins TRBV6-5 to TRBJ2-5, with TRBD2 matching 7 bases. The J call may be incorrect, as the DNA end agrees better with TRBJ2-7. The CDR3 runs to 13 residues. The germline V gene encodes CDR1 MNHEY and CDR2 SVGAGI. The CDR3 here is CASSPGTTYEQYF. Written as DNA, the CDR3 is TGTGCCAGCAGTCCCGGGACTACCTACGAGCAGTACTTC.

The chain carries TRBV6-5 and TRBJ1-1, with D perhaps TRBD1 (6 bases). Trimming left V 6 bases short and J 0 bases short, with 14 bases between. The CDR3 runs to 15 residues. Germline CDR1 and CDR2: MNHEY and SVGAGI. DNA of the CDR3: TGTGCCAGCAGCCCATGGGACACTTTGAACACTGAAGCTTTCTTT. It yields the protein CASSPWDTLNTEAFF.

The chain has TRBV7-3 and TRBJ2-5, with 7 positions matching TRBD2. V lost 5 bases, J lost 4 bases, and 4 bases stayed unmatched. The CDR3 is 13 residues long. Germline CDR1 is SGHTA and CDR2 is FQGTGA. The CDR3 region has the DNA TGTGCCAGCAGCGTGGGAGGGCGAGAGACCCAGTACTTC. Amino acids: CASSVGGRETQYF.

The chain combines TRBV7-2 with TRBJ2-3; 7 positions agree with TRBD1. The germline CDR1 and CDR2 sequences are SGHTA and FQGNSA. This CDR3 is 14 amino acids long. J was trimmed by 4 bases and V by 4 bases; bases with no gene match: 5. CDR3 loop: CASSSQGWSDTQYF. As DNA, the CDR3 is TGTGCCAGCAGCTCACAGGGGTGGTCAGATACGCAGTATTTT.

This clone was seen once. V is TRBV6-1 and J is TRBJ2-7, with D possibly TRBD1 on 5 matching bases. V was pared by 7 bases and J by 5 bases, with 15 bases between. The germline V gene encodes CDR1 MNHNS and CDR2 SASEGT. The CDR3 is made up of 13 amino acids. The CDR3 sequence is CASIPQGLNEQYF. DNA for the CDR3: TGTGCCAGCATACCCCAGGGTCTGAACGAGCAGTACTTC.

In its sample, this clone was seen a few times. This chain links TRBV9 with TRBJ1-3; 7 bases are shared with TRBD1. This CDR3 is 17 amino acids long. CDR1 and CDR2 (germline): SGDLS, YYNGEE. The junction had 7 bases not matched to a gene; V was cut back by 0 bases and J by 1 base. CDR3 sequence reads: CASSVAGTVSSGNTIYF. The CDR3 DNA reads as TGTGCCAGCAGCGTAGCTGGGACAGTCAGTTCTGGAAACACCATATATTTT.